A single sample is the source of the 30 T cell receptor beta chains below, sequenced in a study of blood T cell repertoires in COVID-19. Sequencing used immunoSEQ multiplex PCR; TCRdb keeps in-frame clones, though not all of them. The table has 190,000 or so clones, roughly 84% seen once. The sequenced sample consisted of peripheral blood. These receptors came from a woman at least 80 years old with acute or convalescent COVID-19.

The chain uses TRBV2 and TRBJ2-1, with D possibly matching TRBD2 (5 bases). The CDR3 runs to 13 residues. Trimming cost V 6 bases and J 6 bases, with 12 bases left between them. Per germline, CDR1 SNHLY and CDR2 FYNNEI. As DNA, the CDR3 is TGTGCCAGCAGGGAGGTTCCAGTCAATGAGCAGTTCTTC. This codes for CASREVPVNEQFF.

This clone was detected only once. This chain connects TRBV19 to TRBJ2-5, with 8 bases aligning to TRBD1. The length of the CDR3 is 13 residues. V was clipped by 5 bases and J by 7 bases; unmatched bases: 6. Germline lookup yields CDR1 LNHDA and CDR2 SQIVND (reference sequence). The CDR3 DNA follows: TGTGCCAGTAGTTCAGGGGGCGCGGGGACCCAGTACTTC. Residues: CASSSGGAGTQYF.

This clone was seen only once. The rearrangement joins TRBV3-1 (or the pseudogene TRBV3-2) to TRBJ2-7; TRBD1 matches at 7 bases. This CDR3 spans 14 amino acids. Germline V gene data show CDR1 as LGHDT and CDR2 as YNNKEL (reference sequence). Germline trimming cut 5 bases from V and 2 bases from J; bases unmatched to any gene: 6. This CDR3 reads CASSLGQLPYEQYF. The CDR3, as DNA: TGTGCCAGCAGCTTGGGACAGCTCCCCTACGAGCAGTACTTC.

The genes are TRBV7-2 and TRBJ1-5; the match to TRBD1 covers 8 bases. Trimming at V came to 5 bases and at J to 11 bases, leaving 8 bases not matched to a gene. Germline V lookup: CDR1 SGHTA, CDR2 FQGNSA. The CDR3 has 13 residues. This chain's CDR3 is CASSVQQGETQHF. The CDR3 nucleotides read TGTGCCAGCAGCGTACAACAGGGGGAGACCCAGCATTTT.

The J gene is TRBJ2-1, the V gene TRBV23-1, with 10 bases identical to TRBD1. TRBV23-1 is an open reading frame whose function is uncertain. There are 17 residues in the CDR3. After removal of 3 bases from V and 6 bases from J, the junction contained 11 bases not matched to a gene. CDR3 DNA sequence: TGCGCCAGCAGTCATTCCACCGGGACAGGGGTTGGCAATGAGCAGTTCTTC. Translation gives CASSHSTGTGVGNEQFF.

The V call is TRBV9, the J call TRBJ2-2; D possibly corresponds to TRBD1 (5 bases). The CDR3 runs 13 residues. Germline loops: CDR1 SGDLS, CDR2 YYNGEE. V dropped 3 bases and J dropped 4 bases, with 7 bases sitting between them. The CDR3 sequence is CASSADTTGELFF. CDR3 sequence (DNA): TGTGCCAGCAGCGCGGACACCACCGGGGAGCTGTTTTTT.

The chain couples TRBV18 to TRBJ1-2; TRBD1 matches 8 bases. The CDR3 length is 15 residues. The germline CDR1 and CDR2 sequences are KGHSH and LQKENI. Unmatched junction bases numbered 7, after V lost 3 bases and J lost 4 bases. In DNA form, the CDR3 reads TGTGCCAGCTCACCCCCTTGGGGACAGGTCTATGGCTACACCTTC. Protein product: CASSPPWGQVYGYTF.

The chain recombines TRBV2 with TRBJ1-5, with D unclear. Germline V gene data show CDR1 as SNHLY and CDR2 as FYNNEI. The CDR3 sequence is 15 residues long. Trimming removed 0 bases at V and 5 bases at J, with 11 bases between. This chain's CDR3 is CASSEARYEDQPQHF. The CDR3 DNA follows: TGTGCCAGCAGTGAAGCGCGATATGAGGATCAGCCCCAGCATTTT.

This chain links TRBV4-3 with TRBJ1-6; a possible D gene is TRBD1 (6 bases). The CDR3 runs to 18 residues. Trimming took 3 bases from V and 6 from J, leaving 21 bases between them. Germline V gene sequence: CDR1 LGHNA, CDR2 YSLEER. CDR3 residues: CASSHVPGQPNLNSPLHF. CDR3 nucleotides: TGCGCCAGCAGCCACGTACCGGGACAACCGAACCTTAATTCACCCCTCCACTTT.

The chain is built from TRBV2 and TRBJ1-2; tentatively, D is TRBD1 (6 bases). V shed 3 bases and J shed 4 bases, with 12 bases lying between them. This CDR3 contains 14 residues. Germline V gene sequence: CDR1 SNHLY, CDR2 FYNNEI. CDR3 DNA: TGTGCCAGCAGTGAGGGACATCCAATCTATGGCTACACCTTC. It codes for CASSEGHPIYGYTF.

The rearrangement links TRBV15 to TRBJ1-6, with unresolved D. Germline values: CDR1 LNHNV, CDR2 YYDKDF (reference sequence). CDR3 length equals 15 residues. V was trimmed by 1 base and J by 7 bases, leaving 11 bases between them. The CDR3 is CATSRAGILNSPLHF. In nucleotides, the CDR3 is TGTGCCACCAGCAGAGCGGGGATATTGAATTCACCCCTCCACTTT.

This clone has a single count. This sequence joins TRBV5-1 and TRBJ1-2; 10 bases line up with TRBD1. CDR1 is SGHRS, CDR2 YFSETQ, per germline. V lost 5 bases to trimming and J lost 1 base; unmatched junction nucleotides: 5. The CDR3 is 15 residues long. The CDR3 DNA reads as TGCGCCAGCAGGGGGGGACAGGGGAATAACTATGGCTACACCTTC. This sequence encodes CASRGGQGNNYGYTF. The whole variable domain, remainder taken from reference TRBV5-1 and TRBJ1-2, is KAGVTQTPRYLIKTRGQQVTLSCSPISGHRSVSWYQQTPGQGLQFLFEYFSETQRNKGNFPGRFSGRQFSNSRSEMNVSTLELGDSALYLCASRGGQGNNYGYTFGSGTRLTVV.

The chain combines TRBV4-1 with TRBJ2-5; TRBD2 might be the D (6 bases). Germline values: CDR1 MGHRA, CDR2 YSYEKL. The CDR3 contains 16 residues. The ends were cut back, 4 bases at V and 7 bases at J, with 22 bases in the middle. Here the CDR3 reads CASSPREGPSWGTQYF. CDR3 sequence (DNA): TGCGCCAGCAGCCCGCGGGAAGGACCTTCCTGGGGGACCCAGTACTTC.

The CDR3 protein is CASSSRQDTDTQYF. Written as DNA, the CDR3 is TGTGCCAGCAGCTCGCGACAGGACACAGATACGCAGTATTTT. The chain combines TRBV7-2 with TRBJ2-3; weak D call: TRBD1 (6 bases). The CDR3 is 14 amino acids. V was shortened by 4 bases and J by 2 bases, with 10 bases between the two germline ends. The germline V gene encodes CDR1 SGHTA and CDR2 FQGNSA.

This rearrangement joins TRBV7-2 to TRBJ1-6; D is unresolved. In germline, CDR1 is SGHTA, CDR2 FQGNSA. With 1 base removed from V and 0 bases from J, the gap between germline ends came to 4 bases. This CDR3 is 15 amino acids long. CDR3 sequence reads: CASSLEPSYNSPLHF. The CDR3 DNA sequence: TGTGCCAGCAGCTTAGAGCCCTCCTATAATTCACCCCTCCACTTT.

The rearrangement links TRBV6-5 to TRBJ1-2; no definite D call. V lost 5 bases and J 2 bases, leaving 12 bases between the germline ends. The V gene's germline CDR1 is MNHEY and CDR2 SVGAGI. The CDR3 is 14 amino acids. DNA of the CDR3: TGTGCCAGCAGTCCCCGGGAGGCCAACTATGGCTACACCTTC. It specifies CASSPREANYGYTF.

CDR3 nucleotides: TGTGCCAGCAGCCCTTACAGGGAGGGAAAACTGTTTTTT. Translated, it gives CASSPYREGKLFF. The V and J genes are TRBV3-1 (or the pseudogene TRBV3-2) and TRBJ1-4, with D possibly being TRBD1 (6 bases). The CDR3 is 13 residues long. In germline, CDR1 is LGHDT, CDR2 YNNKEL (reference sequence). Trimming cost V 4 bases and J 10 bases, with 13 bases left between them.

This chain joins TRBV4-1 and TRBJ2-3, with 11 bases that match TRBD2. Losses at the gene ends were 1 base for V and 1 base for J; bases not matched to a gene: 4. Germline V CDR1 and CDR2: MGHRA, YSYEKL. The CDR3 is made up of 17 amino acids. The DNA for the CDR3 is TGCGCCAGCAGCCAAGTTAGCGGGAGGGCCCGCACAGATACGCAGTATTTT. Translation gives CASSQVSGRARTDTQYF.

The chain links TRBV7-9 to TRBJ1-4, with TRBD1 identical over 7 bases. J was trimmed by 8 bases and V by 5 bases; bases with no gene match: 14. The CDR3 extends over 16 amino acids. Germline V gives CDR1 SEHNR, CDR2 FQNEAQ (reference sequence). The CDR3 coding sequence is TGTGCCAGCAGCGACCTTCCCCGGGACAGAGGGGAAAAACTGTTTTTT. Translating it yields CASSDLPRDRGEKLFF.

The V gene is TRBV5-6, the J gene TRBJ2-7; 9 positions agree with TRBD2. The CDR3 covers 15 residues. CDR1 is SGHDT and CDR2 is YYEEEE in the germline V gene. The ends lost 4 bases at V and 2 bases at J; junction bases unmatched: 7. The CDR3 nucleotides are TGTGCCAGCAGCCATCGACTAGCGGATACCTACGAGCAGTACTTC. Protein: CASSHRLADTYEQYF.

The V gene is TRBV24-1, the J gene TRBJ2-1, with D possibly being TRBD1 (6 bases). Germline V CDR1 and CDR2: KGHDR, SFDVKD. The ends were cut back, 6 bases at V and 3 bases at J, with 8 bases in the middle. The CDR3 is 13 residues long. In DNA, the CDR3 is TGTGCCACCAGTCGCAGGGGCTACAATGAGCAGTTCTTC. Protein product: CATSRRGYNEQFF.

CDR3 residues: CASSQLAGGTDTQYF. In DNA, the CDR3 is TGTGCCAGCAGCCAACTAGCGGGGGGCACAGATACGCAGTATTTT. The chain has TRBV7-7 and TRBJ2-3; 11 nucleotides line up with TRBD2. The CDR3 loop spans 15 amino acids. The germline V gene encodes CDR1 SSHAT and CDR2 FNYEAQ (reference sequence). V lost 5 bases, J lost 1 base, and 2 bases stayed unmatched.

The chain carries TRBV5-5 and TRBJ1-4, with 7 bases lining up with TRBD1. Trimming took 3 bases from V and 0 from J; bases not matched to a gene: 8. Germline CDR1 SGHKS, CDR2 YYEKEE (reference sequence). CDR3 length: 17 amino acids. The CDR3 DNA reads as TGTGCCAGCAGCTGGGGATGGCAGGGGGCAACTAATGAAAAACTGTTTTTT. Protein sequence: CASSWGWQGATNEKLFF.

V is TRBV3-1 (or the pseudogene TRBV3-2) and J is TRBJ2-1; 7 bases align to TRBD2. Germline CDR1 and CDR2: LGHDT and YNNKEL (reference sequence). The V and J ends lost 5 bases and 9 bases, in that order; junction bases with no gene match: 7. The CDR3 is made up of 13 amino acids. The CDR3 DNA reads as TGTGCCAGCAGCACCCGCGGGGGTGCTGAGCAGTTCTTC. Translating gives CASSTRGGAEQFF.

CDR3 nucleotide sequence: TGTGCCAGCAGCTACTACGGGGGGCGGTACACCGGGGAGCTGTTTTTT. Amino acids: CASSYYGGRYTGELFF. The chain employs TRBV5-5 and TRBJ2-2, with a weak D call TRBD2 (7 bases). From germline, CDR1 is SGHKS and CDR2 YYEKEE (reference sequence). Between the trimmed V and J ends, which lost 3 bases and 3 bases, there was a span of 15 bases. The CDR3 has 16 residues.

This sequence joins TRBV3-1 (or the pseudogene TRBV3-2) and TRBJ2-5, with D hard to call. The germline gives CDR1 LGHDT, CDR2 YNNKEL (reference sequence). The V end was cut by 4 bases, the J end by 2 bases, with 11 bases between. The CDR3 is 14 amino acids. The CDR3 spells CASSLPRSQETQYF. The CDR3, as DNA: TGTGCCAGCAGCCTCCCCCGGAGTCAAGAGACCCAGTACTTC.

V usage is TRBV5-1 and J usage is TRBJ1-1, with 9 bases aligning to TRBD1. After removal of 4 bases from V and 4 bases from J, the junction contained 8 bases not matched to a gene. The length of the CDR3 is 15 residues. Germline V gene lookup returns CDR1 SGHRS and CDR2 YFSETQ. CDR3 sequence reads: CASSATGQGATEAFF. CDR3 in DNA: TGCGCCAGCAGCGCCACGGGACAGGGTGCCACTGAAGCTTTCTTT.

The V gene is TRBV6-6, the J gene TRBJ1-4; 7 bases match TRBD1. Germline trimming cut 6 bases from V and 8 bases from J; bases unmatched to any gene: 9. CDR1 is MNHNY, CDR2 SVGAGI, per germline (reference sequence). CDR3 length equals 14 residues. The chain's CDR3 is CASSPQGEREKLFF. The CDR3 DNA is TGTGCCAGCAGCCCCCAGGGGGAGCGAGAAAAACTGTTTTTT.

This clone was detected only a few times. The J gene is TRBJ1-3, the V gene TRBV12-5, with D perhaps TRBD1 (5 bases). Trimming pared 0 bases from V and 0 bases from J, leaving 12 bases between. Germline V gene sequence: CDR1 LGHNT, CDR2 FRNRAP. There are 17 residues in the CDR3. DNA for the CDR3: TGTGCTAGTGGTTTGGTGCAGGGACTGACCTCTGGAAACACCATATATTTT. The encoded protein is CASGLVQGLTSGNTIYF.

V and J are TRBV7-2 and TRBJ2-2; possible D gene TRBD1, 6 bases. Germline CDR1 reads SGHTA; CDR2 reads FQGNSA. CDR3 length: 16 residues. V lost 5 bases, J lost 4 bases, and 17 bases lay in between. CDR3 sequence (DNA): TGTGCCAGCAGCCCGGTGGGGGCCGTGGGCACCGGGGAGCTGTTTTTT. Protein sequence: CASSPVGAVGTGELFF.